This T cell receptor beta chain was identified during a study of PD-1 blockade in classical Hodgkin lymphoma. Broader study findings: Complete responders had baseline diversity similar to newly diagnosed patients.

Sequenced by immunoSEQ multiplex PCR; TCRdb stores in-frame clones only, minus some. This table has some 84,000 clones, roughly 90% appearing once. Turning to this clone: What it recognizes is unknown.

CDR3 length: 14 residues. Germline-derived CDR1 and CDR2 are SNHLY and FYNNEI. The V end was cut by 6 bases, the J end by 6 bases, with 17 bases between. Relapses following autologous stem cell transplantation were seen in all patients, with brentuximab vedotin exposure varying. The chain is built from TRBV2 and TRBJ1-1; D not resolved. This clonotype originated in a human donor with classical Hodgkin lymphoma. Sequencing used peripheral blood mononuclear cells (PBMCs), obtained at baseline. The CDR3 spells CASSASRASPEAFF. DNA of the CDR3: TGTGCCAGCAGCGCCAGTCGCGCGAGCCCTGAAGCTTTCTTT. Full variable domain (missing parts from reference TRBV2 and TRBJ1-1): EPEVTQTPSHQVTQMGQEVILRCVPISNHLYFYWYRQILGQKVEFLVSFYNNEISEKSEIFDDQFSVERPDGSNFTLKIRSTKLEDSAMYFCASSASRASPEAFFGQGTRLTVV.